This TCR beta chain is drawn from a study of PD-1 blockade in classical Hodgkin lymphoma. No patient escaped relapse after autologous stem cell transplantation, and brentuximab vedotin exposure varied. The protocol was immunoSEQ multiplex PCR, while the TCRdb copy is restricted to in-frame clones and leaves out a portion. Among about 12,000 clones listed, about 90% were seen once. This receptor was identified in a human donor with classical Hodgkin lymphoma. This sample comprised peripheral blood mononuclear cells (PBMCs), obtained at baseline.

The CDR3 protein is CASSSRPANEKLFF. As DNA, the CDR3 is TGCGCCAGCAGCTCCCGTCCAGCTAATGAAAAACTGTTTTTT. The chain is built from TRBV5-1 and TRBJ1-4, with D hard to call. This CDR3 is built from 14 residues. Germline-derived CDR1 and CDR2 are SGHRS and YFSETQ. The V end lost 3 bases, the J end lost 3 bases, and 9 bases lay between the germline ends.